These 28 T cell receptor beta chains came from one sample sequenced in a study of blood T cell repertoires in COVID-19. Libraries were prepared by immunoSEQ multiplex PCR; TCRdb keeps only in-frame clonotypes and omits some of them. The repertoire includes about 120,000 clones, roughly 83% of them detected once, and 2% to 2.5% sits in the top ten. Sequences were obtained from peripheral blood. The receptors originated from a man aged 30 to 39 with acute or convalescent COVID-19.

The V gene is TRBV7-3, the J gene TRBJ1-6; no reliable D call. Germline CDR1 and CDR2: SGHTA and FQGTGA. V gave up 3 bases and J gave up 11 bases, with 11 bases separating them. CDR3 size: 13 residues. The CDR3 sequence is CASSFGPMAPLHF. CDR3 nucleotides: TGTGCCAGCAGCTTTGGGCCCATGGCACCCCTCCACTTT.

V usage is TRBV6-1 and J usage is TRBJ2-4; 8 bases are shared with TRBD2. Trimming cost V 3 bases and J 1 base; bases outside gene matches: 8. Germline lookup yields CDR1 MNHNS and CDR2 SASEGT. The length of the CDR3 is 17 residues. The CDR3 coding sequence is TGTGCCAGCAGTGAGACCGGGACTAGTTTGGCCAAAAACATTCAGTACTTC. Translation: CASSETGTSLAKNIQYF.

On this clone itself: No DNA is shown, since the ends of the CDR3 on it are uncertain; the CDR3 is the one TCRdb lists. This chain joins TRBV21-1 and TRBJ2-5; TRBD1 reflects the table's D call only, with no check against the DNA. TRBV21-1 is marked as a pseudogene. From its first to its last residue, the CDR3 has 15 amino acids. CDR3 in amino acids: CASSKVGQGTETQYF.

CDR3 loop: CASSPRPGTGKATGELFF. CDR3 in DNA: TGTGCCAGCAGCCCACGTCCCGGGACAGGGAAGGCCACCGGGGAGCTGTTTTTT. The chain is built from TRBV7-9 and TRBJ2-2; TRBD1 aligns across 9 bases. J lost 4 bases, V lost 5 bases, and 14 bases had no gene match. CDR3 length: 18 residues. Germline values: CDR1 SEHNR, CDR2 FQNEAQ (reference sequence).

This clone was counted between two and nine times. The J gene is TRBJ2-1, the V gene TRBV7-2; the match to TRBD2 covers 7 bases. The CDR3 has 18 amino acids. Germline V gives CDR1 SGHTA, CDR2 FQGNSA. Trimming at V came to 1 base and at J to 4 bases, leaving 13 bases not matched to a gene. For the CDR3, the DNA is TGTGCCAGCAGCTTAGGTGTCTATCATAGGCGGGGGTACAATGAGCAGTTCTTC. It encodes CASSLGVYHRRGYNEQFF.

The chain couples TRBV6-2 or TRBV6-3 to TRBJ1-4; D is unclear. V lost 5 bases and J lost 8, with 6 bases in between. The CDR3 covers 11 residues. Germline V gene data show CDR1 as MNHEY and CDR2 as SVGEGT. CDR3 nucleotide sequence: TGTGCCAGCAGTCCGGGAGAAAAACTGTTTTTT. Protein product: CASSPGEKLFF.

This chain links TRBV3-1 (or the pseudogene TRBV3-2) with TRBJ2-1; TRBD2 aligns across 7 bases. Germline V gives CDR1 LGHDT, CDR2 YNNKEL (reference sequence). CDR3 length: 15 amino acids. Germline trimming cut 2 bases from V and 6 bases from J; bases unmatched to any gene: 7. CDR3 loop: CASSQSVRETNEQFF. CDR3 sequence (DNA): TGTGCCAGCAGCCAATCTGTGCGGGAGACCAATGAGCAGTTCTTC.

The DNA for the CDR3 is TGTGCCAGCAGGGACAGGGAGTTGTACAGCAATCAGCCCCAGCATTTT. Its translation is CASRDRELYSNQPQHF. The chain links TRBV2 to TRBJ1-5, with 8 nucleotides matching TRBD1. Germline-derived CDR1 and CDR2 are SNHLY and FYNNEI. With 6 bases clipped from V and 1 base from J, the junction kept 8 bases outside the gene matches. The CDR3 consists of 16 residues.

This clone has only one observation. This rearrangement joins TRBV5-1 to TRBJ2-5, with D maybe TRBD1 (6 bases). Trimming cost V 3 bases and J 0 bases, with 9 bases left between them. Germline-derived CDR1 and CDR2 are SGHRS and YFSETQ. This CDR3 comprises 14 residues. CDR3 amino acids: CASSSTGYQETQYF. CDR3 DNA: TGCGCCAGCAGCTCCACAGGGTACCAAGAGACCCAGTACTTC.

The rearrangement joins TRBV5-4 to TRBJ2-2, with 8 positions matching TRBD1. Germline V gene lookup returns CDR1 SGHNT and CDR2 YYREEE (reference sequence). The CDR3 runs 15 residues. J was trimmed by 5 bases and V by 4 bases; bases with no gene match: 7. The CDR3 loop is CASSPTQGDTGELFF. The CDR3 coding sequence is TGTGCCAGCAGCCCGACACAGGGGGATACCGGGGAGCTGTTTTTT.

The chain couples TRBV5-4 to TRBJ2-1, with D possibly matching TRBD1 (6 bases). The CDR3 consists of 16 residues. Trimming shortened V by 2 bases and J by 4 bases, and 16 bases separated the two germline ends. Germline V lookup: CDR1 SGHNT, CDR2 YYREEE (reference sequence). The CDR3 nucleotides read TGTGCCAGCAGCTTCACGGGGACACGAGGGTACAATGAGCAGTTCTTC. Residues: CASSFTGTRGYNEQFF.

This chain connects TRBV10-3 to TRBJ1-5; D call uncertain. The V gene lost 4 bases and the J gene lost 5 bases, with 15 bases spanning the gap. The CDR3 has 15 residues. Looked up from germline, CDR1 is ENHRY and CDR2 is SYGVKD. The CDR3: CAISVSLFGDQPQHF. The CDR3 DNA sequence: TGTGCCATCAGTGTCTCATTGTTCGGAGATCAGCCCCAGCATTTT.

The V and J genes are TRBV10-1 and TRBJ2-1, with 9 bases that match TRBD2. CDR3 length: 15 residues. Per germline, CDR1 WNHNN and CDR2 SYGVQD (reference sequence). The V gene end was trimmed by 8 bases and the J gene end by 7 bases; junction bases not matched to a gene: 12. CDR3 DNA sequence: TGCGCCAGCGGCCTCCCCGCGGGAGGGCCGAATGAGCAGTTCTTC. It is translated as CASGLPAGGPNEQFF.

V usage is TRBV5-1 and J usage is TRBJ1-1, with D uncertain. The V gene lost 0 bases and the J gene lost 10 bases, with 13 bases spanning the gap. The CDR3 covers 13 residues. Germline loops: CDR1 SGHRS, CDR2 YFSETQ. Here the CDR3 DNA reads TGCGCCAGCAGCTTGGTGTCGGGGTGGGCAGCTTTCTTT. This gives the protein CASSLVSGWAAFF.

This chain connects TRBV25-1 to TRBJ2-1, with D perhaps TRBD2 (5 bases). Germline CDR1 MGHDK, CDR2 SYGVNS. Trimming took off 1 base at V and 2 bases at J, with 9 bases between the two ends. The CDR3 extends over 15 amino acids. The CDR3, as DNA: TGTGCCAGCAGTGAATTTGGAGGTGCCTACAATGAGCAGTTCTTC. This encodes CASSEFGGAYNEQFF.

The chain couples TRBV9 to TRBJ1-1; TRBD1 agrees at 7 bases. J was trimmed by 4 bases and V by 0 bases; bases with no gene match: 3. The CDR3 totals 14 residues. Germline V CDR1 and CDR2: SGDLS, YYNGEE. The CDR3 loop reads CASSVGQGSTEAFF. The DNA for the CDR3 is TGTGCCAGCAGCGTAGGACAGGGCTCCACTGAAGCTTTCTTT.

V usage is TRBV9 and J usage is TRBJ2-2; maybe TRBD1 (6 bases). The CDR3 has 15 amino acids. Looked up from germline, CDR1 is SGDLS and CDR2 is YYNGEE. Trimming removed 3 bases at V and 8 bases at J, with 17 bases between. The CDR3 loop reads CASSARQAVGGELFF. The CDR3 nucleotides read TGTGCCAGCAGCGCCAGACAGGCCGTCGGTGGGGAGCTGTTTTTT.

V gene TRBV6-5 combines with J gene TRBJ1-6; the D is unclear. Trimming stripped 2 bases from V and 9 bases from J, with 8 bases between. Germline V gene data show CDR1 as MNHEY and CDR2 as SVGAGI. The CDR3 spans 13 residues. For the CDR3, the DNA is TGTGCCAGCAGTTACGCAAACACTTCACCCCTCCACTTT. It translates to CASSYANTSPLHF.

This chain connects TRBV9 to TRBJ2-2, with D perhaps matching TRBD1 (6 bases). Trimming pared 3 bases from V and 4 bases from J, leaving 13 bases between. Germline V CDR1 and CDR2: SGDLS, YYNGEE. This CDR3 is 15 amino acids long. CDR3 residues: CASSAAGVGTGELFF. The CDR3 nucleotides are TGTGCCAGCAGCGCCGCAGGGGTCGGCACCGGGGAGCTGTTTTTT.

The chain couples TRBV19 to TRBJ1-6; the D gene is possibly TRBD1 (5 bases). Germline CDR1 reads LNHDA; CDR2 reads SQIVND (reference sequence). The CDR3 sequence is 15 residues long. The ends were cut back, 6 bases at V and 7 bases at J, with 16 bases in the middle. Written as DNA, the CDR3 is TGTGCCAGTAGCCCCCCGGGGGTTTGGAATTCACCCCTCCACTTT. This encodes CASSPPGVWNSPLHF.

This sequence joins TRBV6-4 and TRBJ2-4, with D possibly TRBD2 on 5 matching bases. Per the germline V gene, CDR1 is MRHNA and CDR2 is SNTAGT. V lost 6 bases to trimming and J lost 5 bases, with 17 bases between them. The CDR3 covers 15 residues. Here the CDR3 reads CASRAGRTVQNIQYF. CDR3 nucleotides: TGTGCCAGCAGGGCCGGCAGGACTGTCCAAAACATTCAGTACTTC.

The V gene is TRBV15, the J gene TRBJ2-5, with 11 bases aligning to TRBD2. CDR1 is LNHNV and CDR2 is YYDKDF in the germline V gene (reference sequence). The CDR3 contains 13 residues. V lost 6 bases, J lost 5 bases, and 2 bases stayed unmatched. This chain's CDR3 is CATRLAGDETQYF. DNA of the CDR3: TGTGCCACCAGACTAGCGGGAGATGAGACCCAGTACTTC.

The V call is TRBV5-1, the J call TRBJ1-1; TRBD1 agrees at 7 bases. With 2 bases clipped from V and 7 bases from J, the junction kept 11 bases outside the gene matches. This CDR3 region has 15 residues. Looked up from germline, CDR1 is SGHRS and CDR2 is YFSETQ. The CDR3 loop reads CASSFSINRGHEAFF. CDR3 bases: TGCGCCAGCAGCTTTTCAATAAACAGGGGACATGAAGCTTTCTTT.

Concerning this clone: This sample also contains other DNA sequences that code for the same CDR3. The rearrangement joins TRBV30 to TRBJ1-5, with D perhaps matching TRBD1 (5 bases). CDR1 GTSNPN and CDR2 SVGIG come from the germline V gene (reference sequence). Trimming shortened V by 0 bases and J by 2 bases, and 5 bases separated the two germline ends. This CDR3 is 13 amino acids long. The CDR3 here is CAWSVQGNQPQHF. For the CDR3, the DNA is TGTGCCTGGAGTGTACAGGGCAATCAGCCCCAGCATTTT.

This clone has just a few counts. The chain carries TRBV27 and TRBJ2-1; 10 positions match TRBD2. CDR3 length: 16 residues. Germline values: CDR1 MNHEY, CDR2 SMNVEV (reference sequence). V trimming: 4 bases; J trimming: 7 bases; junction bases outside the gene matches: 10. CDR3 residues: CASSSGRLAGRNEQFF. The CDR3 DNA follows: TGTGCCAGCAGTTCTGGGAGACTAGCGGGCAGGAATGAGCAGTTCTTC.

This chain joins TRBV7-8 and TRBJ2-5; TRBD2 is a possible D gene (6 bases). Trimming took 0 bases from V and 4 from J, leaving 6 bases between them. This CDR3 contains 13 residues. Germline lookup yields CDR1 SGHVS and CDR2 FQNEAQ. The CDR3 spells CASSLAGGETQYF. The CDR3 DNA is TGTGCCAGCAGCTTAGCGGGAGGAGAGACCCAGTACTTC. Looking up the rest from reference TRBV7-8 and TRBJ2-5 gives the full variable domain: GAGVSQSPRYKVAKRGQDVALRCDPISGHVSLFWYQQALGQGPEFLTYFQNEAQLDKSGLPSDRFFAERPEGSVSTLKIQRTQQEDSAVYLCASSLAGGETQYFGPGTRLLVL.

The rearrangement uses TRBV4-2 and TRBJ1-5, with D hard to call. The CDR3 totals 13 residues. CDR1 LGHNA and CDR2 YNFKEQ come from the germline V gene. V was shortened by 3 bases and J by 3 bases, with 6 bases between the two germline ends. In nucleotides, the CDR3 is TGTGCCAGCAGCCAGGCCGACAATCAGCCCCAGCATTTT. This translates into CASSQADNQPQHF.

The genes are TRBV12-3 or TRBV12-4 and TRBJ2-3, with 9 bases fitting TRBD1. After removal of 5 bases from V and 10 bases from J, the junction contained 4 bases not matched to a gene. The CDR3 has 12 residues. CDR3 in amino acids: CASSPGTGSQYF. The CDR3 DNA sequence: TGTGCCAGCAGTCCCGGGACAGGGTCGCAGTATTTT.